This passage covers 30 T cell receptor beta chains from one sample sequenced in a study of blood T cell repertoires in COVID-19 (dated by TCRdb to between 2020 and 2021). Library construction relied on the immunoSEQ multiplex PCR assay. As stored in TCRdb, this immuneACCESS dataset retains in-frame rearrangements with V and J assigned. A fraction of the clones does not appear; measured against another copy, unresolved V genes explain less than half of the discrepancy, and the remainder lacks a known reason. The sample data list approximately 61,000 clones, and around four fifths of these were observed just once. The top ten hold about 33% of the sample. The sequenced material came from peripheral blood. These receptors all come from a human donor in a cohort sampled during active COVID-19.

V gene TRBV18 combines with J gene TRBJ1-6; D might be TRBD1 (6 bases). The germline V and J ends were trimmed by 2 bases and 5 bases, with 10 bases remaining between them. From germline, CDR1 is KGHSH and CDR2 LQKENI. The CDR3 sequence is 15 residues long. The chain's CDR3 is CASSPGQSDNSPLHF. The CDR3 DNA sequence: TGTGCCAGCTCACCAGGACAGTCCGATAATTCACCCCTCCACTTT.

The V gene is TRBV5-1, the J gene TRBJ1-2, with D possibly being TRBD1 (5 bases). The CDR3 runs to 16 residues. The V gene lost 0 bases and the J gene lost 7 bases, with 19 bases spanning the gap. CDR1 is SGHRS and CDR2 is YFSETQ in the germline V gene. CDR3 in DNA: TGCGCCAGCAGCTTGGCGCGGGGGACCCAGTCCCTTGGCTACACCTTC. The encoded protein is CASSLARGTQSLGYTF. Combining the CDR3 with reference TRBV5-1 and TRBJ1-2 gives the whole variable domain KAGVTQTPRYLIKTRGQQVTLSCSPISGHRSVSWYQQTPGQGLQFLFEYFSETQRNKGNFPGRFSGRQFSNSRSEMNVSTLELGDSALYLCASSLARGTQSLGYTFGSGTRLTVV.

The chain links TRBV7-9 to TRBJ1-5; 7 bases map to TRBD1. Unmatched junction bases numbered 5, after V lost 5 bases and J lost 4 bases. This CDR3 comprises 14 residues. The germline V gene encodes CDR1 SEHNR and CDR2 FQNEAQ (reference sequence). The CDR3 reads CASSAGTDNQPQHF. CDR3 nucleotide sequence: TGTGCCAGCAGCGCAGGGACAGATAATCAGCCCCAGCATTTT.

This clone occurred a few times. The genes are TRBV10-3 and TRBJ2-1; the D gene is possibly TRBD2 (6 bases). In germline, CDR1 is ENHRY, CDR2 SYGVKD. Trimming shortened V by 1 base and J by 6 bases, and 13 bases separated the two germline ends. The CDR3 covers 15 residues. Here the CDR3 reads CAISEYGGPGNEQFF. DNA of the CDR3: TGTGCCATCAGTGAGTACGGGGGACCCGGCAATGAGCAGTTCTTC.

The V gene is TRBV7-2, the J gene TRBJ1-5; D is uncertain. This CDR3 contains 13 residues. Germline loops: CDR1 SGHTA, CDR2 FQGNSA. The germline V and J ends were trimmed by 2 bases and 0 bases, with 2 bases remaining between them. CDR3 sequence: CASSLRSNQPQHF. The CDR3 coding sequence is TGTGCCAGCAGCTTACGTAGCAATCAGCCCCAGCATTTT.

The chain links TRBV5-6 to TRBJ2-3, with TRBD2 matching 8 bases. Germline loops: CDR1 SGHDT, CDR2 YYEEEE. The ends lost 3 bases at V and 0 bases at J; junction bases unmatched: 9. The CDR3 spans 17 residues. The CDR3 loop reads CASSSIGLAPSTDTQYF. CDR3 DNA sequence: TGTGCCAGCAGCTCGATCGGACTAGCCCCTAGCACAGATACGCAGTATTTT.

The chain employs TRBV11-2 and TRBJ1-2; no reliable D call. Germline V gene sequence: CDR1 SGHAT, CDR2 FQNNGV. The V end lost 1 base, the J end lost 2 bases, and 11 bases lay between the germline ends. The CDR3 is made up of 15 amino acids. In nucleotides, the CDR3 is TGTGCCAGCAGCTTAGTTGGCAGTTTCAACTATGGCTACACCTTC. It specifies CASSLVGSFNYGYTF.

CDR3 sequence: CASSFSGGGLAGTGELFF. As DNA, the CDR3 is TGTGCCAGCAGCTTTTCGGGGGGTGGGCTAGCCGGCACCGGGGAGCTGTTTTTT. The chain links TRBV21-1 to TRBJ2-2; the table assigns TRBD2, which was not confirmed against the DNA. TRBV21-1 is termed a pseudogene. The length of the CDR3 is 18 residues.

This chain joins TRBV18 and TRBJ1-5; unclear D gene. There are 15 residues in the CDR3. Trimming pared 2 bases from V and 2 bases from J, leaving 10 bases between. Germline CDR1 KGHSH, CDR2 LQKENI. The CDR3 region has the DNA TGTGCCAGCTCACCAAGTGGCGGGGGCAATCAGCCCCAGCATTTT. Its protein is CASSPSGGGNQPQHF.

This rearrangement joins TRBV5-1 to TRBJ2-5; the match to TRBD1 covers 8 bases. This CDR3 contains 16 residues. Germline V gives CDR1 SGHRS, CDR2 YFSETQ. J gave up 5 bases and V 0 bases, and 9 bases lay outside the gene matches. CDR3 nucleotide sequence: TGCGCCAGCAGCTTGGCGCGGGCAGGGGGCCGGGAGACCCAGTACTTC. Its translation is CASSLARAGGRETQYF.

The genes are TRBV7-9 and TRBJ1-2; the D gene is possibly TRBD1 (6 bases). V lost 0 bases, J lost 4 bases, and 9 bases lay in between. CDR3 length: 14 residues. Per the germline V gene, CDR1 is SEHNR and CDR2 is FQNEAQ (reference sequence). CDR3 sequence (DNA): TGTGCCAGCAGCTTAGCGCAAGGGGGCTATGGCTACACCTTC. This codes for CASSLAQGGYGYTF.

The chain uses TRBV24-1 and TRBJ2-7, with D unresolved. This CDR3 is built from 12 residues. The germline gives CDR1 KGHDR, CDR2 SFDVKD. V was pared by 7 bases and J by 4 bases, with 10 bases between. CDR3 DNA: TGTGCCACCAGCCCCGACGGGTACGAGCAGTACTTC. The encoded protein is CATSPDGYEQYF.

On this clone: The conserved closing phenylalanine or tryptophan is absent in this CDR3, likely reflecting a read error. It is unclear where the CDR3 begins or ends on the DNA, so no DNA is shown, and the CDR3 is as TCRdb lists it. The chain links TRBV6-1 to TRBJ2-3; the DNA was not compared with TRBD1, the D call given in the table. Termini included, the CDR3 measures 17 amino acids. CDR1 MNHNS and CDR2 SASEGT come from the germline V gene. This chain's CDR3 is CASSESDRGEIRSIFNI.

There are a few counts of this clone. This chain joins TRBV28 and TRBJ1-5; D is ambiguous. Germline CDR1 reads MDHEN; CDR2 reads SYDVKM. V was cut by 3 bases and J by 1 base, with 10 bases left in between. The CDR3 extends over 15 amino acids. For the CDR3, the DNA is TGTGCCAGCAGTTTGGGGAGAGAGAGCAATCAGCCCCAGCATTTT. Amino acid sequence: CASSLGRESNQPQHF.

The chain carries TRBV9 and TRBJ2-7; 12 bases match TRBD2. The germline V gene has CDR1 SGDLS and CDR2 YYNGEE. With V trimmed by 4 bases and J by 7 bases, 15 bases remained unmatched. The CDR3 has 17 residues. DNA for the CDR3: TGTGCCAGCAGCCGGAGGGGGGGACTAGCGGGTCCGGAGGAGCAGTACTTC. Translation gives CASSRRGGLAGPEEQYF.

V and J are TRBV4-1 and TRBJ1-1, with TRBD1 matching over 7 bases. J lost 10 bases, V lost 4 bases, and 9 bases had no gene match. Germline CDR1 reads MGHRA; CDR2 reads YSYEKL. The CDR3 totals 13 residues. The CDR3 nucleotides read TGCGCCAGCAGCCCCAGGGGGGTGCTGGGAGCTTTCTTT. Translation: CASSPRGVLGAFF.

The chain uses TRBV6-5 and TRBJ1-1; unclear D gene. The CDR3 loop spans 12 amino acids. From germline, CDR1 is MNHEY and CDR2 SVGAGI. The ends were cut back, 4 bases at V and 7 bases at J, with 10 bases in the middle. CDR3 sequence reads: CASSSPGNEAFF. The DNA of the CDR3 is TGTGCCAGCAGTTCTCCGGGGAATGAAGCTTTCTTT.

V gene TRBV18 combines with J gene TRBJ1-2, with unresolved D. Germline values: CDR1 KGHSH, CDR2 LQKENI. The CDR3 sequence is 13 residues long. V gave up 1 base and J gave up 7 bases, with 10 bases separating them. The CDR3, as DNA: TGTGCCAGCTCACCACTCCGGGGTAGTGGCTACACCTTC. Translating it yields CASSPLRGSGYTF.

V gene TRBV30 combines with J gene TRBJ1-1; the D is unclear. Between the trimmed V and J ends, which lost 0 bases and 0 bases, there was a span of 11 bases. The CDR3 loop spans 15 amino acids. Germline loops: CDR1 GTSNPN, CDR2 SVGIG (reference sequence). The CDR3: CAWSVPPGMNTEAFF. The DNA of the CDR3 is TGTGCCTGGAGTGTACCCCCCGGGATGAACACTGAAGCTTTCTTT.

V gene TRBV3-1 (or the pseudogene TRBV3-2) combines with J gene TRBJ2-1; D not certain. This CDR3 has 11 amino acids. Germline V CDR1 and CDR2: LGHDT, YNNKEL (reference sequence). V lost 5 bases and J lost 9, with 8 bases in between. The CDR3 here is CASSYLSEQFF. CDR3 DNA: TGTGCCAGCAGCTACCTCAGTGAGCAGTTCTTC.

The CDR3, as DNA: TGTGCCAGCAGTGAAGGATTGGGGTTTAGAGGGACAGATACGCAGTATTTT. Its protein product is CASSEGLGFRGTDTQYF. V is TRBV2 and J is TRBJ2-3; D may be TRBD2 (5 bases). Trimming removed 1 base from V and 3 bases from J, with 17 bases in between. The germline V gene has CDR1 SNHLY and CDR2 FYNNEI. The CDR3 is made up of 17 amino acids.

This clone has just one count. The chain has TRBV5-8 and TRBJ2-7; TRBD1 matches 8 bases. This CDR3 spans 13 amino acids. The ends lost 4 bases at V and 3 bases at J; junction bases unmatched: 3. The germline CDR1 and CDR2 sequences are SGHTS and YDEGEE. The CDR3 coding sequence is TGTGCCAGCAGCGGGACAGGAAACTACGAGCAGTACTTC. This codes for CASSGTGNYEQYF. The variable domain in full, completed from reference TRBV5-8 and TRBJ2-7, reads EAGVTQSPTHLIKTRGQQATLRCSPISGHTSVYWYQQALGLGLQFLLWYDEGEERNRGNFPPRFSGRQFPNYSSELNVNALELEDSALYLCASSGTGNYEQYFGPGTRLTVT.

The chain links TRBV13 to TRBJ2-1; D might be TRBD2 (6 bases). Trimming took off 0 bases at V and 4 bases at J, with 13 bases between the two ends. The CDR3 totals 16 residues. Per germline, CDR1 PRHDT and CDR2 FYEKMQ (reference sequence). This chain's CDR3 is CASSLGRDSIYNEQFF. The CDR3 nucleotides are TGTGCCAGCAGCTTAGGCCGGGACTCCATTTACAATGAGCAGTTCTTC.

The J gene is TRBJ1-3, the V gene TRBV7-6, with TRBD1 matching 8 bases. Germline-derived CDR1 and CDR2 are SGHVS and FNYEAQ. The V segment lost 5 bases and the J segment 3 bases; nucleotides outside the gene matches: 3. The CDR3 sequence is 14 residues long. The CDR3 DNA sequence: TGTGCCAGCAGCCTACAGGGGGTTGGAAACACCATATATTTT. It codes for CASSLQGVGNTIYF.

Only a few counts were recorded for this clone. V and J are TRBV28 and TRBJ2-7, with 7 bases aligning to TRBD2. Trimming at V came to 6 bases and at J to 4 bases, leaving 12 bases not matched to a gene. Germline V gives CDR1 MDHEN, CDR2 SYDVKM. CDR3 length: 15 residues. The CDR3 DNA follows: TGTGCCAGCAGCCATCCCCCCAGGGAGGGATACGAGCAGTACTTC. Its protein product is CASSHPPREGYEQYF. The full variable domain, in which reference TRBV28 and TRBJ2-7 provide the parts outside the CDR3, is DVKVTQSSRYLVKRTGEKVFLECVQDMDHENMFWYRQDPGLGLRLIYFSYDVKMKEKGDIPEGYSVSREKKERFSLILESASTNQTSMYLCASSHPPREGYEQYFGPGTRLTVT.

With respect to this clone: At one boundary the junction diverges from the germline segment, which might be a read error. This chain links TRBV7-7 with TRBJ2-5; TRBD1 matches 8 bases. CDR1 is SSHAT and CDR2 is FNYEAQ in the germline V gene (reference sequence). The CDR3 totals 16 residues. CDR3 region: CASSPMLGTGLETQYF. CDR3 coding DNA: TGTGCTAGCAGCCCTATGTTAGGGACAGGTTTGGAGACCCAGTACTTC.

The CDR3 sequence is CASSPGTGISYEQYF. CDR3 coding DNA: TGCGCCAGCAGTCCCGGGACAGGAATCTCCTACGAGCAGTACTTC. The rearrangement uses TRBV10-1 and TRBJ2-7; 8 bases line up with TRBD1. After removal of 5 bases from V and 0 bases from J, the junction contained 6 bases not matched to a gene. Germline CDR1 WNHNN, CDR2 SYGVQD (reference sequence). The CDR3 sequence is 15 residues long.

Ten or more counts support this clone. The chain couples TRBV19 to TRBJ1-1; D remains ambiguous. The CDR3 covers 13 residues. CDR1 and CDR2 (germline): LNHDA, SQIVND (reference sequence). Between the trimmed V and J ends, which lost 6 bases and 7 bases, there was a span of 15 bases. CDR3 sequence: CASSRGWYLEAFF. The CDR3 region has the DNA TGTGCCAGTAGCCGCGGGTGGTATCTTGAAGCTTTCTTT.

In its sample, this clone was seen a few times. The chain recombines TRBV7-2 with TRBJ1-4, with D uncertain. Trimming shortened V by 4 bases and J by 8 bases, and 8 bases separated the two germline ends. The CDR3 extends over 12 amino acids. Germline CDR1 SGHTA, CDR2 FQGNSA. The CDR3: CASSSGSEKLFF. CDR3 nucleotide sequence: TGTGCCAGCAGCTCGGGGTCCGAAAAACTGTTTTTT.

The chain uses TRBV24-1 and TRBJ2-1, with a possible D match to TRBD2 (5 bases). CDR3 length: 14 residues. Deletions cut 6 bases from V and 2 bases from J, with 10 bases between. Germline V CDR1 and CDR2: KGHDR, SFDVKD. CDR3 DNA sequence: TGTGCCACCAGTCGGGATGGCGCCTACAATGAGCAGTTCTTC. It specifies CATSRDGAYNEQFF.